This entry features one T cell receptor beta chain sequence. The antigen remains unidentified. The data originate from a study of cytomegalovirus exposure and HLA in healthy donors. PCR amplification relied on 60 Vbeta primers (plus 13 Jbeta primers). Here immunoSEQ multiplex PCR was the method, and the copy in TCRdb shows in-frame clones only, minus some. The sample consists of over 100,000 clones, 75% to 80% of them appearing once. Study-level findings and limits: Serostatus for CMV was the only available immune exposure information.

The V end was cut by 0 bases, the J end by 8 bases, with 11 bases between. Looked up from germline, CDR1 is SGHRS and CDR2 is YFSETQ. The CDR3 runs to 14 residues. Source material: PBMCs. This clonotype was obtained from a male donor in good health and CMV-seropositive. The J gene is TRBJ1-4, the V gene TRBV5-1, with D maybe TRBD1 (6 bases). The CDR3: CASSLDRVQEKLFF. CDR3 coding DNA: TGCGCCAGCAGCTTGGACAGGGTACAGGAAAAACTGTTTTTT.